These 31 T cell receptor beta chains were sequenced from one sample in a study of lymphopenia after photon versus proton radiotherapy. The table came from immunoSEQ multiplex PCR; TCRdb's copy has only in-frame clones and leaves some out. The sample records about 20,000 clones, roughly nine tenths being singletons. This specimen consisted of peripheral blood, obtained from a patient treated with proton-based radiotherapy. The receptors were gathered from a man between 65 and 85 years old with pancreatic cancer.

This chain links TRBV7-8 with TRBJ2-3; D might be TRBD2 (6 bases). V lost 5 bases to trimming and J lost 1 base, with 10 bases between them. Germline assignment: CDR1 SGHVS and CDR2 FQNEAQ. This CDR3 has 14 amino acids. The CDR3 region has the DNA TGTGCCAGCAGCCAGAGACTAGGCACAGATACGCAGTATTTT. The encoded protein is CASSQRLGTDTQYF.

The chain uses TRBV19 and TRBJ2-1, with D possibly being TRBD1 (6 bases). V lost 5 bases and J 2 bases, leaving 16 bases between the germline ends. Germline V gene sequence: CDR1 LNHDA, CDR2 SQIVND (reference sequence). The CDR3 length is 16 residues. CDR3 in amino acids: CASSPTGTTPYNEQFF. DNA for the CDR3: TGTGCCAGTAGTCCCACCGGGACAACGCCCTACAATGAGCAGTTCTTC.

The chain combines TRBV19 with TRBJ1-2; no clear D gene. The V end lost 7 bases, the J end lost 9 bases, and 15 bases lay between the germline ends. CDR1 is LNHDA and CDR2 is SQIVND in the germline V gene (reference sequence). This CDR3 comprises 12 residues. The CDR3: CASKATQFRYTF. CDR3 nucleotides: TGTGCCAGTAAGGCCACCCAATTCCGCTACACCTTC.

This clone was seen only once. The chain uses TRBV13 and TRBJ1-1; the D gene is possibly TRBD1 (6 bases). Germline values: CDR1 PRHDT, CDR2 FYEKMQ (reference sequence). Trimming removed 7 bases from V and 2 bases from J, with 17 bases in between. The CDR3 runs to 15 residues. This CDR3 reads CASTLPTTGNTEAFF. CDR3 DNA: TGTGCCAGCACCCTACCCACGACAGGAAACACTGAAGCTTTCTTT.

This clone was counted once. The V and J genes are TRBV5-1 and TRBJ1-3; 7 nucleotides agree with TRBD1. Per germline, CDR1 SGHRS and CDR2 YFSETQ. The trim removed 0 bases at V and 0 bases at J, leaving 6 bases unmatched. The CDR3 covers 17 residues. Here the CDR3 DNA reads TGCGCCAGCAGCTTGGGGGACAGAAGGAGCTCTGGAAACACCATATATTTT. This gives the protein CASSLGDRRSSGNTIYF.

The chain recombines TRBV19 with TRBJ1-1; no clear D. Trimming removed 3 bases from V and 6 bases from J, with 8 bases in between. The CDR3 has 12 residues. Germline CDR1 is LNHDA and CDR2 is SQIVND (reference sequence). The CDR3 is CASSIRSSEAFF. In DNA, the CDR3 is TGTGCCAGTAGTATCAGGAGCTCTGAAGCTTTCTTT.

CDR3 sequence reads: CASSCHRVRNYGYTF. The CDR3 DNA reads as TGTGCCAGCAGCTGCCACAGGGTTAGGAACTATGGCTACACCTTC. The chain is built from TRBV11-3 and TRBJ1-2; D might be TRBD1 (6 bases). This CDR3 has 15 residues. Trimming took 4 bases from V and 2 from J, leaving 14 bases between them. Per germline, CDR1 SGHNT and CDR2 YENEEA.

The rearrangement uses TRBV7-3 and TRBJ2-1, with TRBD2 identical over 8 bases. V trimming: 5 bases; J trimming: 4 bases; junction bases outside the gene matches: 13. The length of the CDR3 is 17 residues. In germline, CDR1 is SGHTA, CDR2 FQGTGA. CDR3 sequence: CASSPSGSGVKYNEQFF. CDR3 in DNA: TGTGCCAGCAGCCCTAGCGGTAGCGGGGTGAAGTACAATGAGCAGTTCTTC. The full variable domain, with the rest looked up from reference TRBV7-3 and TRBJ2-1, is GAGVSQTPSNKVTEKGKYVELRCDPISGHTALYWYRQSLGQGPEFLIYFQGTGAADDSGLPNDRFFAVRPEGSVSTLKIQRTERGDSAVYLCASSPSGSGVKYNEQFFGPGTRLTVL.

The J gene is TRBJ2-1, the V gene TRBV7-9, with 9 bases that match TRBD1. CDR3 length: 16 amino acids. V gave up 4 bases and J gave up 3 bases; unmatched junction bases: 7. CDR1 is SEHNR and CDR2 is FQNEAQ in the germline V gene (reference sequence). CDR3 sequence: CASSSPTGQGYNEQFF. The CDR3 DNA reads TGTGCCAGCAGCTCCCCAACGGGACAGGGCTACAATGAGCAGTTCTTC.

The CDR3 sequence: CASSSPTVSTDTQYF. The DNA for the CDR3 is TGTGCCAGCAGCTCACCGACAGTAAGCACAGATACGCAGTATTTT. This sequence joins TRBV7-8 and TRBJ2-3, with a tentative D call TRBD1 (5 bases). V lost 4 bases to trimming and J lost 0 bases, with 11 bases between them. The CDR3 totals 15 residues. Germline assignment: CDR1 SGHVS and CDR2 FQNEAQ.

The chain employs TRBV29-1 and TRBJ2-7; D possibly uses TRBD1 or TRBD2 (5 bases each). The CDR3 totals 14 residues. Trimming cost V 7 bases and J 1 base, with 17 bases left between them. Germline values: CDR1 SQVTM, CDR2 ANQGSEA. CDR3 bases: TGCAGCGCGGGGTCGGCAGGGAGTTCCTACGAGCAGTACTTC. Translating it yields CSAGSAGSSYEQYF.

This clone was observed once. The chain recombines TRBV11-2 with TRBJ2-5; D remains ambiguous. Germline lookup yields CDR1 SGHAT and CDR2 FQNNGV. The V gene lost 1 base and the J gene lost 2 bases, with 14 bases spanning the gap. This CDR3 has 16 amino acids. The CDR3 spells CASSLVGIGLQETQYF. CDR3 DNA sequence: TGTGCCAGCAGCTTAGTAGGGATCGGCCTACAAGAGACCCAGTACTTC.

V is TRBV2 and J is TRBJ2-7; 8 positions agree with TRBD1. In germline, CDR1 is SNHLY, CDR2 FYNNEI. V was clipped by 8 bases and J by 0 bases; unmatched bases: 15. CDR3 length equals 17 residues. CDR3 sequence: CASADISGTGNSYEQYF. DNA of the CDR3: TGTGCCAGCGCGGACATCTCCGGGACAGGTAACTCCTACGAGCAGTACTTC.

This sequence joins TRBV12-5 and TRBJ2-3; the match to TRBD2 covers 13 bases. V was pared by 7 bases and J by 5 bases, with 12 bases of the junction left unmatched. The CDR3 has 17 residues. Germline V lookup: CDR1 LGHNT, CDR2 FRNRAP. The CDR3 region has the DNA TGTGCTAGTGTCCCCTCCGGACTAGCGGGAGTTCGAGATACGCAGTATTTT. It translates to CASVPSGLAGVRDTQYF.

Sample share makes this clone medium-sized. This rearrangement joins TRBV2 to TRBJ2-1, with no clear D. V lost 8 bases and J lost 2, with 16 bases in between. Germline V gene sequence: CDR1 SNHLY, CDR2 FYNNEI. The CDR3 spans 15 residues. This CDR3 reads CASVVEDRTYNEQFF. The CDR3 bases are TGTGCCAGCGTGGTAGAGGACCGAACCTACAATGAGCAGTTCTTC.

The rearrangement joins TRBV5-4 to TRBJ2-7; 9 bases match TRBD1. The CDR3 totals 16 residues. With V trimmed by 0 bases and J by 0 bases, 4 bases remained unmatched. Germline lookup yields CDR1 SGHNT and CDR2 YYREEE (reference sequence). The CDR3 DNA reads TGTGCCAGCAGCTTGGGGAGGACAGGGGTCTCCTACGAGCAGTACTTC. Encoded protein: CASSLGRTGVSYEQYF.

The chain employs TRBV7-9 and TRBJ1-4, with D possibly being TRBD1 (6 bases). This CDR3 has 15 residues. Germline V lookup: CDR1 SEHNR, CDR2 FQNEAQ (reference sequence). Trimming shortened V by 3 bases and J by 5 bases, and 13 bases separated the two germline ends. The CDR3 DNA sequence: TGTGCCAGCAGCTTGGCCAGAGGGGGGAATGAAAAACTGTTTTTT. It is translated as CASSLARGGNEKLFF.

J is TRBJ1-2 and V is TRBV5-6; D might be TRBD1 (6 bases). Germline CDR1 reads SGHDT; CDR2 reads YYEEEE. This CDR3 is built from 15 residues. Trimming removed 2 bases at V and 8 bases at J, with 19 bases between. CDR3 amino acids: CASSFRTAQSRGYTF. The DNA of the CDR3 is TGTGCCAGCAGCTTTCGGACAGCACAGTCGAGGGGCTACACCTTC.

The rearrangement uses TRBV30 and TRBJ1-1; D is possibly TRBD1 (6 bases). The length of the CDR3 is 13 residues. Trimming took off 5 bases at V and 3 bases at J, with 13 bases between the two ends. Germline loops: CDR1 GTSNPN, CDR2 SVGIG (reference sequence). CDR3 nucleotides: TGTGCCTGGTCTGTGAACAGGGACACTGAAGCTTTCTTT. Protein sequence: CAWSVNRDTEAFF.

V gene TRBV30 combines with J gene TRBJ1-6; 9 positions agree with TRBD1. CDR3 length equals 17 residues. Germline trimming cut 2 bases from V and 10 bases from J; bases unmatched to any gene: 15. Germline V gives CDR1 GTSNPN, CDR2 SVGIG (reference sequence). The CDR3 loop reads CAWSPPIQGARGSPLHF. The CDR3 nucleotides read TGTGCCTGGAGTCCCCCAATACAGGGGGCGCGAGGGTCACCCCTCCACTTT.

The chain is built from TRBV6-1 and TRBJ1-4, with 7 positions matching TRBD1. The CDR3 covers 14 residues. Unmatched junction bases numbered 8, after V lost 7 bases and J lost 6 bases. In germline, CDR1 is MNHNS, CDR2 SASEGT. The CDR3 DNA sequence: TGTGCCAGCACCGAGGACAGGACCTATGAAAAACTGTTTTTT. Its translation is CASTEDRTYEKLFF.

This sequence joins TRBV18 and TRBJ2-1; D perhaps matches TRBD1 (5 bases). The CDR3 contains 16 residues. Per germline, CDR1 KGHSH and CDR2 LQKENI. V gave up 0 bases and J gave up 9 bases, with 18 bases separating them. In nucleotides, the CDR3 is TGTGCCAGCTCACCACCCTATCCCCAGGGTGAAGGTGAGCAGTTCTTC. This codes for CASSPPYPQGEGEQFF.

This clone has a handful of counts. V gene TRBV7-8 combines with J gene TRBJ1-2, with 9 bases that match TRBD1. V gave up 3 bases and J gave up 2 bases; unmatched junction bases: 1. This CDR3 spans 14 amino acids. From germline, CDR1 is SGHVS and CDR2 FQNEAQ. As DNA, the CDR3 is TGTGCCAGCAGCTTCGACAGGGGGAACTATGGCTACACCTTC. Encoded protein: CASSFDRGNYGYTF. Full variable domain (rest looked up from reference TRBV7-8 and TRBJ1-2): GAGVSQSPRYKVAKRGQDVALRCDPISGHVSLFWYQQALGQGPEFLTYFQNEAQLDKSGLPSDRFFAERPEGSVSTLKIQRTQQEDSAVYLCASSFDRGNYGYTFGSGTRLTVV.

DNA for the CDR3: TGCGCCAGCAGCCAAGTTACTAGCGCCCCCCACTACGAGCAGTACTTC. It encodes CASSQVTSAPHYEQYF. The J gene is TRBJ2-5, the V gene TRBV4-1; 7 bases line up with TRBD2. The J call is in doubt because the DNA end fits TRBJ2-7 better. CDR3 length: 16 residues. Germline V gives CDR1 MGHRA, CDR2 YSYEKL.

The rearrangement links TRBV2 to TRBJ1-1; the match to TRBD1 covers 8 bases. The V gene's germline CDR1 is SNHLY and CDR2 FYNNEI. J was trimmed by 2 bases and V by 6 bases; bases with no gene match: 14. The CDR3 is 17 amino acids. This CDR3 is CASSPPGGQGRNTEAFF. The CDR3 DNA reads TGTGCCAGCAGCCCCCCGGGAGGACAGGGTCGTAACACTGAAGCTTTCTTT.

The chain combines TRBV5-1 with TRBJ1-2; D is unclear. There are 14 residues in the CDR3. Trimming pared 0 bases from V and 1 base from J, leaving 7 bases between. The germline V gene encodes CDR1 SGHRS and CDR2 YFSETQ. The CDR3: CASSLGADNYGYTF. In DNA, the CDR3 is TGCGCCAGCAGCTTGGGGGCAGATAACTATGGCTACACCTTC.

The V gene is TRBV6-6, the J gene TRBJ1-4, with 8 bases matching TRBD1. This CDR3 has 14 residues. CDR1 is MNHNY and CDR2 is SVGAGI in the germline V gene (reference sequence). The V segment lost 6 bases and the J segment 5 bases; nucleotides outside the gene matches: 5. The CDR3 DNA reads as TGTGCCAGCAGGAGACAGGGGATGAATGAAAAACTGTTTTTT. This gives the protein CASRRQGMNEKLFF.

CDR3 DNA sequence: TGTGCCAGCAGCCAAGGACAGGGGCAGGAGAACTATGGCTACACCTTC. Amino acids: CASSQGQGQENYGYTF. This chain connects TRBV4-2 to TRBJ1-2; TRBD1 matches 8 bases. The ends lost 1 base at V and 2 bases at J; junction bases unmatched: 6. The CDR3 contains 16 residues. CDR1 and CDR2 from the germline V gene are LGHNA and YNFKEQ.

V and J are TRBV30 and TRBJ1-5; TRBD1 is a possible D gene (5 bases). The length of the CDR3 is 14 residues. Germline V gene data show CDR1 as GTSNPN and CDR2 as SVGIG (reference sequence). Trimming stripped 3 bases from V and 4 bases from J, with 13 bases between. This CDR3 reads CAWSGGTLNQPQHF. CDR3 bases: TGTGCCTGGAGCGGAGGGACGTTAAATCAGCCCCAGCATTTT.

This clone was seen once. The V call is TRBV12-5, the J call TRBJ2-3, with D tentatively TRBD2 (6 bases). Germline loops: CDR1 LGHNT, CDR2 FRNRAP. The CDR3 has 14 residues. V shed 0 bases and J shed 8 bases, with 12 bases lying between them. The CDR3 DNA reads as TGTGCTAGTGGTTTGGTAATGCAGGGAGGTACGCAGTATTTT. It encodes CASGLVMQGGTQYF.

This clone has just one count. This chain uses TRBV5-1 with TRBJ2-2, with 9 bases aligning to TRBD1. The CDR3 has 15 residues. V lost 4 bases, J lost 3 bases, and 4 bases stayed unmatched. The germline gives CDR1 SGHRS, CDR2 YFSETQ. The CDR3 spells CASSTGQGHTGELFF. The CDR3 nucleotides are TGCGCCAGCAGCACGGGACAGGGTCACACCGGGGAGCTGTTTTTT.